The clone carrying this T cell receptor beta chain was counted only a few times. Its target is unknown. TCRdb ran MiXCR on the 5' RACE reads and lists one entry per CDR3 protein. The repertoire holds roughly 750,000 distinct CDR3 sequences, around 21% seen once, with 4% to 5.5% in the top ten. This record comes from a study of identical twins. Healthy Caucasians, and only they, were the donors. Study results and limitations: Twin-shared out-of-frame alpha sequences were enriched for low generation probability.

The length of the CDR3 is 12 residues. Germline loops: CDR1 ENHRY, CDR2 SYGVKD. With V trimmed by 11 bases and J by 3 bases, 5 bases remained unmatched. The same data also went into a second study, on T cells expressing NK-cell markers. That work adds: Top CD8+ clonotypes included the dominant CD3+CD56+NKG2C+ clonotypes in several donors.

Sample: PBMCs. This chain links TRBV10-3 with TRBJ2-3, with TRBD2 matching 7 bases. The source of this sequence is a woman between 18 and 30 years old in good health. CDR3 in amino acids: CASLAETDTQYF. The CDR3 DNA is TGTGCCTCCCTAGCGGAGACAGATACGCAGTATTTT.